This TCR beta chain was sequenced during a study of cytomegalovirus exposure and HLA in healthy donors (dated by TCRdb to the late 2010s). Regarding the research as a whole: According to an earlier analysis of several hundred of the donors, some 180 million T cells yielded 120 million or so unique TCR beta sequences and less than 300 Gb of sequence data. An early release that covered about 600 HLA-typed donors contained approximately 300 gigabases of sequencing data and tens of millions of unique TCR sequences. Of the roughly 410 genotyped donors, 80% to 90% were placed in the genetic ancestry cluster associated with self-reported Caucasian donors. The study aimed to test whether signatures of past pathogen exposure could be identified by cataloging public T cell receptors. The study used immunosequencing to profile the T cell repertoires of approximately 690 subjects and linked those repertoires to cytomegalovirus serostatus. A separate validation cohort of 100 to 150 different subjects was used in addition to the roughly 670-subject first cohort. To predict cytomegalovirus infection status, the study combined high-throughput TCR immunosequencing, statistical association of individual TCRs with disease status, and machine learning. In a later analysis, previously published TCR beta repertoires from more than 500 donors were re-analyzed and high-resolution HLA genotyping was added so that TCR occurrence patterns could be studied. In the later analysis, no new phenotypic data were used to find candidate immune exposures; instead, reliance was placed on TCR beta sequences and their occurrence across donors. An earlier analysis of around 640 of the donors used high-throughput TCR beta sequencing to judge whether each TCR beta V gene segment behaved as functional or pseudogenic. Donor age, sex, ethnicity and CMV serostatus were compiled together with the repertoire data. Genome-wide SNP genotypes for about 60% of the roughly 700 donors were used in a later genetic analysis, which treated that subset as a discovery cohort. All discovery cohort repertoires had been generated using a single sequencing platform. Both class I and class II loci were covered by HLA typing, at four-digit resolution. The number of donors typed differed by locus, with about 629-640 for A, B, C, DRB1 and DQB1, roughly 520 for DQA1, 600 to 610 for DPA1, and some 450 for DPB1. Roughly five DR-DQ haplotypes were handled as single units for association and clustering, since linkage in the cohort was strong. Across about 380 genotyped donors of the cohort, an average of roughly 250,000 unique TCR beta nucleotide sequences per donor were sequenced, and approximately 19% of those sequences were non-productive. Study-wide findings and limitations: Roughly uniform sequencing depth across donors was assumed in presence/absence analyses, although this assumption may not hold. An earlier analysis of roughly 570 of the donors showed that most TCR beta V segments appeared in productive rearrangements either about 90% or about 30% of the time, which broadly matched IMGT annotations. When HLA alleles, especially DR and DQ, strongly co-occurred, TCR associations were difficult to assign to individual alleles. A further reported finding was that TCR beta sequences accurately predicted the HLA-A and HLA-B alleles for most subjects in the first cohort. In a later analysis, TCR association rates were found to vary across HLA loci, with the most associated TCRs seen for DRB1 alleles and the fewest for HLA-C alleles. Most CMV-associated TCR beta chains appeared to be HLA-restricted in a later analysis, and the HLA associations seemed to be driven largely by CMV exposure. In a later genetic analysis, a missense DCLRE1C variant was associated with V-gene and J-gene trimming of TCR beta chains, and the association was replicated in an independent cohort. In the study, roughly 160 TCR beta chains were listed as associated with cytomegalovirus. Most TCR sequences were seen in very few donors, while some public TCRs were found in many individuals. Cytomegalovirus status was reported to be diagnosed by the classifier with high specificity and sensitivity in both the original and validation cohorts. In a later analysis, HLA-associated TCR beta chains were found to be more clonally expanded and to have lower generation probabilities than equally common non-associated chains. Only TCR beta chains were sequenced in this cohort, and the absence of alpha or paired-chain data limited detectable features. According to the authors, the approach could potentially be generalized to other disease states and immunological phenotypes. Linkage disequilibrium might explain the correlated functional status among segregating V segments, but an unknown experimental factor could not be ruled out. Specific HLA alleles were associated with 15,000 to 20,000 TCR beta sequences at a false discovery rate of 0.05 in a later analysis. A cluster of highly shared sequence variants was judged likely to represent a technical artifact of the sequencing pipeline. In vitro tests confirmed that a few of the cytomegalovirus-associated TCR beta chains recognize cytomegalovirus antigens. Because HLA typing was unavailable for some donors at each locus, only the typed subset was used in association tests. Because counts were too low, about 17 rarely observed V segments, including chromosome 9 orphons, were excluded from the earlier analysis of some 590 of the donors. The only immune exposure information available for the cohort was CMV serostatus. According to a later genetic analysis, donors in an Asian-associated ancestry cluster had fewer N-insertions in productive TCRs than the approximately 650-donor mean. In a later analysis, several top co-occurrence clusters were reported to appear linked to parvovirus B19, influenza, CMV and Epstein-Barr virus.

In total, roughly 670 healthy bone marrow donors made up the cohort. All cohort members were sampled while nominally healthy, although unrecorded immune exposures were likely present. The donor tested CMV seropositive, placing the donor among the 290 or so seropositive members of the cohort. A peripheral blood sample was provided by each donor, and peripheral blood mononuclear cells were used for TCR beta sequencing. The Qiagen DNeasy Blood Extraction Kit was used to extract genomic DNA from the blood cell samples. Remarks on this clone: This receptor's antigen is unknown. Qualities for individual bases were not recorded, and no much larger clone is one base off.

Libraries were built with the immunoSEQ multiplex PCR assay. For the multiplex PCR, a mixture combining 60 forward primers for TCR Vbeta segments and 13 reverse primers for TCR Jbeta segments was used. The CDR3 region of rearranged TCR beta genes was amplified from genomic DNA with a multiplex PCR assay. The Illumina HiSeq System was used to sequence the amplified TCR beta libraries as 87-base-pair reads. As for how the authors treated the data: A later analysis counted around 72 million unique TCR beta chains across the 650 to 800 repertoires, and roughly 9.9 million of these chains were shared by at least two donors. To remove PCR and sequencing errors, raw reads were error-corrected and collapsed into unique sequences using a nearest-neighbor algorithm that merged closely related sequences. Alignment of CDR3 sequences to IMGT reference sequences was used to assign V, D and J gene segments. For a sequence to be retained, at least a six-nucleotide match to both a V gene segment and a J gene segment was required. Rearrangements were called productive when the CDR3 lacked stop codons and stayed in frame with V and J; all others were non-productive. CDR3 was defined according to IMGT convention as the region running from the second conserved V-encoded cysteine to the conserved J-encoded phenylalanine. In an earlier analysis of 500 to 650 of the donors, sequences lacking an unambiguous match to a single V gene segment were excluded. In an earlier analysis of 587 of the donors, a V segment was called functional when productive rearrangements were above 56.7%, and segregating when the standard deviation between donors exceeded 5%. To diagnose cytomegalovirus status from the catalog of TCR beta chain sequences, a statistical classification framework was built. In a later analysis, TCR nucleotide sequences were compared against IMGT/GENE-DB human TR gene sequences so that V and J genes could be assigned. A later analysis assigned CDR3 sequences and most-parsimonious VDJ recombination scenarios with the TCRdist pipeline. In a later analysis, each TCR beta chain was defined by its CDR3 amino acid sequence together with its V-gene family, and reads lacking a unique V-gene family were excluded. As a way to deal with suspected cross-contamination and a sequencing artifact, a later analysis dropped 592 nucleotide sequences that were highly shared and had low generation probability. In a later analysis, a clonal expansion index for each public chain was calculated from normalized within-repertoire ranks of inferred template counts. Generation probabilities in a later analysis came from a VDJ recombination model fitted to out-of-frame rearrangements, and those results were checked against IGoR. In a later analysis, hypergeometric tests were used to score TCR-TCR, TCR-HLA and TCR-CMV co-occurrence, with a repertoire-size bias correction applied to TCR pairs. In a later analysis, false discovery rates were estimated by permuting HLA or CMV assignments 20 times. A later analysis grouped co-occurring TCRs with DBSCAN, adding TCRdist sequence similarity when clustering within HLA-allele-positive subsets. Repertoires with fewer than 30,000 or more than 120,000 public chains were left out of co-occurrence clustering, as were about five repertoires with anomalous nucleotide sharing. TCRdb stores this immuneACCESS table with in-frame sequences only. Part of the clones is absent; in the studies checked, under half of the shortfall reflects unresolved V genes, and no reason is known for the rest. The V and J calls and clone size are taken from that table; D and trimming were inferred from the DNA. Across this sample there are about 180,000 clones, with roughly 86% seen only once. The ten largest clones add up to 4.8% of the sample.

The source is a girl aged 5 to 17 in good health and CMV-seropositive. Source material: PBMCs.

CDR3 sequence: CASSFEYTDTQYF. The DNA sequence is TGTGCCAGCAGCTTCGAGTACACAGATACGCAGTATTTT. Recombination joined TRBV5-8 with TRBJ2-3, with the D gene call left open. The cysteine opens and the phenylalanine closes a CDR3 of 13 amino acids. The entry retains the CDR3 DNA only, 39 bases that are in frame from base 1. V loses 2 bases of germline sequence and J loses 2 bases, and the interval between the two ends is 6 bases. For CDR1 and CDR2, the germline V gene lists SGHTS and YDEGEE. With all but the CDR3 taken from the reference TRBV5-8 and TRBJ2-3 genes, the full variable domain is: EAGVTQSPTHLIKTRGQQATLRCSPISGHTSVYWYQQALGLGLQFLLWYDEGEERNRGNFPPRFSGRQFPNYSSELNVNALELEDSALYLCASSFEYTDTQYFGPGTRLTVL.